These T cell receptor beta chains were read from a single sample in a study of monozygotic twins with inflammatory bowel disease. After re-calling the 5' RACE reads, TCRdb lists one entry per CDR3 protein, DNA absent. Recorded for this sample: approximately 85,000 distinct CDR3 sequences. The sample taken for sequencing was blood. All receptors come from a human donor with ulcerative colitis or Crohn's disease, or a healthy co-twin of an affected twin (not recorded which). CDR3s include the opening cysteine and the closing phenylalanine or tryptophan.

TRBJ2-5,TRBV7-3,CASSLSAVSETQYF
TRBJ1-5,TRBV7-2,CASSLLGWNQPQHF
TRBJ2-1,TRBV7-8,CASSLVQGSYNEQFF
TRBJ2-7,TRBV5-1,CASSRLQGDYEQYF
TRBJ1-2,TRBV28,CASSIGQHYGYTF
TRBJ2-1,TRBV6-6,CASTPRINEQFF
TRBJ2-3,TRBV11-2,CASRLTGVGGTDTQYF
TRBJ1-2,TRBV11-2,CASSPGRSYGYTF
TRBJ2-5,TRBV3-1,CASSRGPQETQYF
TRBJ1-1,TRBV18,CASSGSIDTEAFF
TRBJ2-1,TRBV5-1,CASSLGGTSRPTEQFF
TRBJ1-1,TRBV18,CASLLNTEAFF
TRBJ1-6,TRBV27,CASSLELNNSPLHF
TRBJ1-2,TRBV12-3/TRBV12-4,CASISQGTPYGYTF
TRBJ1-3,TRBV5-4,CASSSTVGGLSGNTIYF
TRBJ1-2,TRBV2,CASSGRDYGYTF
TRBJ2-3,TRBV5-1,CASSLESNPTDTQYF
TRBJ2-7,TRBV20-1,CSFQGQGAREQYF